This TCR beta chain was found in a study of blood T cell repertoires in COVID-19. In the study overall: There were acute and convalescent COVID-19 samples, and they came from the United States, Italy and Spain. In each case, the material was cDNA or gDNA derived from T cells, B-cell-depleted T cells, or PBMCs.

TCRdb's table, derived via immunoSEQ multiplex PCR, lists solely in-frame clones and lacks some. Found here are around 140,000 clones, approximately 84% of them singletons; the top ten hold about 17%. This TCR was recovered from a woman of 80 years or more with acute or convalescent COVID-19. The source material was peripheral blood.

As DNA, the CDR3 is TGCGCCAGCAGCCAAGATCCGTCTAGGACAGGGGGAGGTAATCAGCCCCAGCATTTT. Protein: CASSQDPSRTGGGNQPQHF. V and J are TRBV4-1 and TRBJ1-5, with 10 bases aligning to TRBD1. The CDR3 is 19 amino acids. V dropped 0 bases and J dropped 4; count of bases not matched to a gene: 12. Germline V gene sequence: CDR1 MGHRA, CDR2 YSYEKL.